This record looks at one T cell receptor (beta chain) sequence and its context. This clone's antigen is unknown. The record has no base qualities; no much larger clone is one base away. The germline V gene gives CDR1 as MNHNS and CDR2 as SASEGT. Trimming costs V 2 bases and J 3 bases, and their ends lie 7 bases apart. The CDR3 contains 13 residues, cysteine and phenylalanine counted. Only the CDR3 part of the read is kept: 39 bases, read in frame from the first base. These data originate in a study of T cell changes during pregnancy in multiple sclerosis (dated by TCRdb to the late 2010s). Regarding the research as a whole: The study examined how the T cell repertoire changed over the course of pregnancy in women with multiple sclerosis.

The method was the immunoSEQ multiplex PCR assay. TCRdb provides this immuneACCESS table in a form limited to in-frame rearrangements. Some clones are lacking; in checked studies, under half of them reflect an unresolved V gene, and why the rest are absent is not known. The sample table shows fewer than 45,000 clones, and roughly 91% are seen once. The top ten clonotypes cover more than 0.6% of the sample. The TCR originated in a female donor with multiple sclerosis, enrolled in a pregnancy study. Material: CD4+ T cells from peripheral blood mononuclear cells, obtained in the third trimester of pregnancy. This sequence uses TRBV6-1 and TRBJ1-2; a confident D gene designation cannot be given. The CDR3 is CASSERVHYGYTF. The DNA is as follows: TGTGCCAGCAGTGAACGGGTGCACTATGGCTACACCTTC.